These 3 T cell receptor beta chains originate from one sample sequenced in a study of regulatory T cells. Broader study findings: In CD3G-deficient patients, conventional CD4+ T cells were enriched for hydrophobic CDR3 residues at positions 6 and 7.

Antigens for these TCRs are unknown. The PCR used 52 TRBV and 13 TRBJ primers. The method was immunoSEQ multiplex PCR; TCRdb's version includes in-frame clones alone and lacks a portion of them. The table includes tens of thousands of clones, approximately 90% detected once. Sequencing input: conventional CD4+ T cells sorted from blood. These receptors all stem from a person aged 18 to 29 with CD3G deficiency.

This clone was counted a single time. The chain employs TRBV6-1 and TRBJ1-2; D possibly corresponds to TRBD1 (6 bases). The germline V gene has CDR1 MNHNS and CDR2 SASEGT. V gave up 8 bases and J gave up 2 bases, with 15 bases separating them. This CDR3 is 14 amino acids long. Here the CDR3 DNA reads TGTGCCAGCGCCAGCCAGGGGCTCAACTATGGCTACACCTTC. As protein: CASASQGLNYGYTF.

This chain connects TRBV28 to TRBJ2-7; possible D gene TRBD1, 8 bases. V shed 5 bases and J shed 7 bases, with 18 bases lying between them. The CDR3 consists of 14 residues. CDR1 and CDR2 (germline): MDHEN, SYDVKM. The CDR3 is CASSTRTGRVEQYF. The CDR3 DNA follows: TGTGCCAGCAGTACAAGGACAGGGAGGGTTGAGCAGTACTTC.

The chain is built from TRBV6-1 and TRBJ2-7; D uncertain. Germline CDR1 reads MNHNS; CDR2 reads SASEGT. This CDR3 has 13 residues. V was cut by 2 bases and J by 9 bases, with 14 bases left in between. In DNA, the CDR3 is TGTGCCAGCAGTGAAAGCCTAGGCCTGGGGCAGTACTTC. Its protein is CASSESLGLGQYF.